This T cell receptor beta chain was identified in a study of T cells in Graves' hyperthyroidism and ophthalmopathy. This clonotype was picked up many times. TCR beta CDR3 regions were amplified from RNA. In the first-round RT-PCR of the TCR CDR3, the HTBI primer set was used. One entry per CDR3 protein, called by TCRdb with MiXCR from the multiplex PCR reads. The sample has around 440,000 distinct CDR3 sequences; approximately 14% are singletons. The germline gives CDR1 LNHDA, CDR2 SQIVND (reference sequence). The CDR3 has 15 amino acids. The V end was cut by 10 bases, the J end by 4 bases, with 22 bases between.

Sequenced input: blood. This rearrangement joins TRBV19 to TRBJ1-2, with D possibly being TRBD1 (6 bases). This clonotype was obtained from a woman younger than 30 with Graves' hyperthyroidism. CDR3 in amino acids: CATTPEAKGVYGYTF. The CDR3 DNA sequence: TGTGCCACCACCCCGGAGGCGAAGGGGGTCTATGGCTACACCTTC.